The clone carrying this TCR beta chain was seen a single time. This specimen belongs to a study of blood T cell repertoires in COVID-19. Looking at the study overall: Italy, Spain and the United States were the sources of the convalescent and acute COVID-19 samples. Sources were T cells, B-cell-depleted T cells, or PBMCs; the material itself was cDNA or gDNA.

In the original processing: From reference gene primer amplification, estimates of nucleated cell counts were derived. The protocol was immunoSEQ multiplex PCR, while the TCRdb copy is restricted to in-frame clones and leaves out a portion. The DNA was the basis for D and trimming; V, J and clone size are from that table. The sample records 250,000 to 300,000 clones, approximately 83% being singletons. Germline V gene lookup returns CDR1 KGHSH and CDR2 LQKENI. The CDR3 is 15 amino acids. V trimming: 6 bases; J trimming: 2 bases; junction bases outside the gene matches: 9. The chain uses TRBV18 and TRBJ1-2; TRBD1 aligns across 7 bases. The sequencing input was peripheral blood. The clonotype comes from a woman in her 70s with acute or convalescent COVID-19. The DNA of the CDR3 is TGTGCCAGCTCTCCAACGACGACAGGGAACTATGGCTACACCTTC. Translation gives CASSPTTTGNYGYTF.